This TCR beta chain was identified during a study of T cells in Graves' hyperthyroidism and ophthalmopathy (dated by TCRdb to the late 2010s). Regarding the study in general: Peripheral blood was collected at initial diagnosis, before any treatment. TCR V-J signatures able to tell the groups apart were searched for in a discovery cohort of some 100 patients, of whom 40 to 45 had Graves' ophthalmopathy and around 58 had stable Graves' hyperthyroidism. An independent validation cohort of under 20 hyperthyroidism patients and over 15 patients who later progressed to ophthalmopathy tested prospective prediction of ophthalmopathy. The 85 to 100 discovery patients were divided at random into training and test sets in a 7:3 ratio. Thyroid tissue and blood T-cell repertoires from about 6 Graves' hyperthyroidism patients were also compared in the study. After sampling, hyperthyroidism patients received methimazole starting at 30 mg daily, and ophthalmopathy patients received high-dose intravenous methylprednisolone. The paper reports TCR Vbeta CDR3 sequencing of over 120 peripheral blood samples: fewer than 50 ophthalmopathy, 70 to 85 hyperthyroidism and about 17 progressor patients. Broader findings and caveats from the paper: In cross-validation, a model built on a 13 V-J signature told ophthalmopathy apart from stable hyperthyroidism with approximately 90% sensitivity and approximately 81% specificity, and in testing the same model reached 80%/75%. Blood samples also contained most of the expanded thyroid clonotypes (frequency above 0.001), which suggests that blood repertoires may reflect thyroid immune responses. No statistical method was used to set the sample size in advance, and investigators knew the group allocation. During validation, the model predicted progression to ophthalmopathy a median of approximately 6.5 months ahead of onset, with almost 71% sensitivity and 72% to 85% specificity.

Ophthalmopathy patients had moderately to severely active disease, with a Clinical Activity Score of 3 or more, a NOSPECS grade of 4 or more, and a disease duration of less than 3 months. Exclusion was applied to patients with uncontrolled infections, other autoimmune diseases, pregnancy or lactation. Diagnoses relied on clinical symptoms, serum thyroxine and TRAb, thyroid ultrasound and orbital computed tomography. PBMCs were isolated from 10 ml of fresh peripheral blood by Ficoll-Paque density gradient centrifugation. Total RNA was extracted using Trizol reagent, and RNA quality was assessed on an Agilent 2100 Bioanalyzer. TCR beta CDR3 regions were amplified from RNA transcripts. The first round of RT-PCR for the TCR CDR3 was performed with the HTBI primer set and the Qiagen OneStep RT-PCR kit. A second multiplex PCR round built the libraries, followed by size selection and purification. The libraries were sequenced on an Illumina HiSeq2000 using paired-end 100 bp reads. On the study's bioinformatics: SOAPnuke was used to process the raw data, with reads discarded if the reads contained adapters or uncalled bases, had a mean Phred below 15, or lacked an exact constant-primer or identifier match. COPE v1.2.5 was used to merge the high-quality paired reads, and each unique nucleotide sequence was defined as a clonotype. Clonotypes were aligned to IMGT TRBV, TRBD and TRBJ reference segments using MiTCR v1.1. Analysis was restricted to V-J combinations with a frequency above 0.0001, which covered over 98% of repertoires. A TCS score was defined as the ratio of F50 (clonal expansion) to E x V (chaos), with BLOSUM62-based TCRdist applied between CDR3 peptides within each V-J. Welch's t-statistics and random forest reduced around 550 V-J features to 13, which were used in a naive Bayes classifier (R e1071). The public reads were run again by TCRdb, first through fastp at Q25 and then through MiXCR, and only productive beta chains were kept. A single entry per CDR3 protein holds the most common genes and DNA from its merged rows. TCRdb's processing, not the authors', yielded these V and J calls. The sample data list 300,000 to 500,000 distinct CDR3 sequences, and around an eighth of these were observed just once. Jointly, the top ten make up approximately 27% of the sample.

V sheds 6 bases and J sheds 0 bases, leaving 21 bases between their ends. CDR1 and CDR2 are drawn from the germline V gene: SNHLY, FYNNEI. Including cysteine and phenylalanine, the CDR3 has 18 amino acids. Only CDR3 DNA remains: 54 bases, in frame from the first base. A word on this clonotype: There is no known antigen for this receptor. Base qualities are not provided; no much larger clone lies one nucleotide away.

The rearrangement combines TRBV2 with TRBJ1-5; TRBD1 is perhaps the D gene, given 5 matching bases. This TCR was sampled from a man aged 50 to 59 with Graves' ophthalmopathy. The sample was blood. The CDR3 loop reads CASSNPGLLTGSNQPQHF. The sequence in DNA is TGTGCCAGCAGCAACCCGGGACTGCTAACGGGTAGCAATCAGCCCCAGCATTTT.